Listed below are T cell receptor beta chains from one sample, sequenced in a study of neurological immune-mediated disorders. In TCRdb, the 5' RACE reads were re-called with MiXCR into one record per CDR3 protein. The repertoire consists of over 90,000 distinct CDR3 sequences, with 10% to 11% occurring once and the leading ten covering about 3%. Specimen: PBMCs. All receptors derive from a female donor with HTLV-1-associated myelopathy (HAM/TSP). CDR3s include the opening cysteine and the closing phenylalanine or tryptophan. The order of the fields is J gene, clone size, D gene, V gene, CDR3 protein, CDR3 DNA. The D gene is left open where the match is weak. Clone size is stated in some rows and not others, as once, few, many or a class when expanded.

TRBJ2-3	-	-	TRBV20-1	CSTFAGSLTVTRYF	TGCAGTACCTTCGCGGGGTCACTCACAGTTACGCGGTATTTT
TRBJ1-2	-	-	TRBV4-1	CASSYQAMAGNYGYTF	TGCGCCAGCAGCTACCAAGCCATGGCAGGAAACTATGGCTACACCTTC
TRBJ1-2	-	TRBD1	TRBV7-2	CASSPRQGANGYTF	TGTGCCAGCAGCCCCCGACAGGGGGCGAATGGCTACACCTTC
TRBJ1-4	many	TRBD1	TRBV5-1	CASSPQGALGEKLFF	TGCGCCAGCAGCCCACAGGGGGCGTTGGGTGAAAAACTGTTTTTT
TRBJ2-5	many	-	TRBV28	CASSLFAAGAQETQYF	TGTGCCAGCAGTTTATTCGCGGCGGGGGCCCAAGAGACCCAGTACTTC
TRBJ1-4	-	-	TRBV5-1	CASSLGGSSEEKLFF	TGCGCCAGCAGCTTGGGTGGCAGTAGCGAAGAAAAACTGTTTTTT
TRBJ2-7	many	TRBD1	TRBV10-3	CAISESWTGSPSYEQYF	TGTGCCATCAGTGAGTCCTGGACAGGGTCACCCTCCTACGAGCAGTACTTC
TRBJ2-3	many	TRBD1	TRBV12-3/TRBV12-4	CASSDLIQGLPRDQEYF	TGTGCCAGCAGCGACCTAATACAGGGGCTCCCCCGGGACCAGGAGTATTTT
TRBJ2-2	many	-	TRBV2	CASVEGSYTGELFF	TGTGCCAGTGTGGAGGGAAGCTATACCGGGGAGCTGTTTTTT
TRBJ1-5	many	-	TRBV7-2	CASSFNIYQPQHF	TGTGCCAGCAGCTTTAACATATATCAGCCCCAGCATTTT
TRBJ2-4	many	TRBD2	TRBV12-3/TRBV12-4	CASSQRGARGAKNIQYF	TGTGCCAGCAGTCAGCGGGGGGCGAGGGGAGCCAAAAACATTCAGTACTTC
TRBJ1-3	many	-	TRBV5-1	CASSLETDLSGNTIYF	TGCGCCAGCAGCTTGGAGACGGATCTCTCTGGAAACACCATATATTTT
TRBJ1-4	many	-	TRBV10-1	CASSESRRGGEKLFF	TGCGCCAGCAGTGAGTCGAGAAGAGGAGGTGAAAAACTGTTTTTT
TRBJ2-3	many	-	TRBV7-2	CASSSYSAGGTQYF	TGTGCCAGCAGTTCCTATTCCGCCGGAGGTACGCAGTATTTT
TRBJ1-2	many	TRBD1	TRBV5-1	CASSPGTGNYGYTF	TGCGCCAGCAGCCCCGGGACAGGCAACTATGGCTACACCTTC
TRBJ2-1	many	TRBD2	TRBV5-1	CASTLAGGTSGARGNEQFF	TGCGCCAGCACCCTTGCGGGGGGGACTAGCGGGGCACGTGGGAATGAGCAGTTCTTC
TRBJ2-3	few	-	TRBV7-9	CASSASQGMTDTQYF	TGTGCCAGCAGCGCCTCGCAGGGGATGACAGATACGCAGTATTTT
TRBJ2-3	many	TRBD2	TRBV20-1	CSARRASGTDTQYF	TGCAGTGCTAGGCGCGCTAGCGGGACAGATACGCAGTATTTT
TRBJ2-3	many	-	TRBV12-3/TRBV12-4	CASSFPPSWSTDTQYF	TGTGCCAGCAGTTTCCCTCCTTCATGGAGCACAGATACGCAGTATTTT
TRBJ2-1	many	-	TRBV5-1	CASSYLLTGSYNEQFF	TGCGCCAGCAGCTACCTATTGACGGGCTCCTACAATGAGCAGTTCTTC
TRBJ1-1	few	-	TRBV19	CASTAPRPGRVTEAFF	TGTGCCAGTACCGCCCCCAGACCAGGAAGGGTCACTGAAGCTTTCTTT
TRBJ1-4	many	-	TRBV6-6	CASRTGPDEKLFF	TGTGCCAGCAGAACGGGGCCCGATGAAAAACTGTTTTTT
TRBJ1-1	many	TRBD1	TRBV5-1	CASSGHQGVTEAFF	TGCGCCAGCAGCGGACACCAGGGGGTCACTGAAGCTTTCTTT
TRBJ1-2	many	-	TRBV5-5	CASSLDLRTNYGYTF	TGTGCCAGCAGCTTGGATCTCCGGACGAACTATGGCTACACCTTC
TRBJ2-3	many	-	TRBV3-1	CASSQRDVSSTDTQYF	TGTGCCAGCAGCCAAAGGGACGTATCTAGCACAGATACGCAGTATTTT
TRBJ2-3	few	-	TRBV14	CASSQRGTDTQYF	TGTGCCAGCAGCCAACGTGGCACAGATACGCAGTATTTT
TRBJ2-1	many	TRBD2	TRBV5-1	CASSLSSGGVEQFF	TGCGCCAGCAGCTTGTCTAGCGGGGGAGTTGAGCAGTTCTTC
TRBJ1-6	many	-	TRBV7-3	CASSSNGRAVSPLHF	TGTGCCAGCAGCTCAAACGGTCGGGCGGTCTCACCCCTCCACTTT
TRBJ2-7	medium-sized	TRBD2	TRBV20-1	CSASLGGENEQYF	TGCAGTGCTAGCCTGGGAGGGGAAAACGAGCAGTACTTC
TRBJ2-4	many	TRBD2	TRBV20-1	CSARAGGSAKNIQYF	TGCAGTGCTAGAGCGGGAGGGAGCGCCAAAAACATTCAGTACTTC
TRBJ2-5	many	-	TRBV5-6	CASSHRDQETQYF	TGTGCCAGCAGCCACAGGGATCAAGAGACCCAGTACTTC
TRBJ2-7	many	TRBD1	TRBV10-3	CATELGTAPYEQYF	TGTGCCACCGAGCTGGGGACAGCACCCTACGAGCAGTACTTC
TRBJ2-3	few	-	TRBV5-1	CASMQGGLPDTQYF	TGCGCCAGCATGCAGGGGGGGCTGCCAGATACGCAGTATTTT
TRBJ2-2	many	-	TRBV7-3	CASSLTYRAGGELFF	TGTGCCAGCAGCTTAACTTACAGGGCGGGCGGGGAGCTGTTTTTT
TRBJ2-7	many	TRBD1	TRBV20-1	CSARGTGGHEQYF	TGCAGTGCTAGGGGGACAGGGGGCCACGAGCAGTACTTC
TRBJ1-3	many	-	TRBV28	CASYRNRLSGNTIYF	TGTGCCAGCTACAGAAACAGACTCTCTGGAAACACCATATATTTT
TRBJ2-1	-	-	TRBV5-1	CASSRDPEGWEFF	TGCGCCAGCAGCCGGGACCCAGAGGGATGGGAGTTCTTC